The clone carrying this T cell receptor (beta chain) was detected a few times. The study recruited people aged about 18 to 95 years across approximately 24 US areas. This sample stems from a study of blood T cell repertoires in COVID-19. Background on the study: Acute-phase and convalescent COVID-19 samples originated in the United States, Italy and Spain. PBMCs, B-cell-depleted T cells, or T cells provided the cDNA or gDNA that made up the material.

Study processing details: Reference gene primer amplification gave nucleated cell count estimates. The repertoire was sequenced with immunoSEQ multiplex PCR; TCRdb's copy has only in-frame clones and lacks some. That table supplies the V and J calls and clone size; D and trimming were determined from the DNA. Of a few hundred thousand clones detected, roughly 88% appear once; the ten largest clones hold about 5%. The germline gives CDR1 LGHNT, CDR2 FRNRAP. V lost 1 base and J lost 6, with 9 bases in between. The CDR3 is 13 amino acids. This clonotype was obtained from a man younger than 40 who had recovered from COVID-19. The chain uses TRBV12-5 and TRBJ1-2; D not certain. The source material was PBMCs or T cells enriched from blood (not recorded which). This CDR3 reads CASGLGNGDGYTF. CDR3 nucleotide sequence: TGTGCTAGTGGTTTGGGTAACGGAGATGGCTACACCTTC. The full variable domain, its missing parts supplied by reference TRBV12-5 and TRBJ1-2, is DARVTQTPRHKVTEMGQEVTMRCQPILGHNTVFWYRQTMMQGLELLAYFRNRAPLDDSGMPKDRFSAEMPDATLATLKIQPSEPRDSAVYFCASGLGNGDGYTFGSGTRLTVV.